This entry features one T cell receptor beta chain sequence. The antigen it recognizes is unknown. Nothing much larger sits one base from this clone, and base qualities are not available. These data belong to a study of identical twins' blood T cells (dated by TCRdb to 2012 to 2014). Regarding the study in general: The roughly twelve libraries, six for the alpha chain and six for the beta chain, together yielded around 50 million Illumina reads. TCR alpha and beta chain repertoires of three pairs of monozygous twins were compared using next-generation sequencing to assess genetic influence on repertoire formation.

Donors were six healthy women forming three monozygous twin pairs. All three twin pairs had been raised together and were thought likely to have encountered the same vaccines and infectious agents. TCR cDNA libraries were prepared from RNA that was isolated from peripheral blood mononuclear cells. Library preparation used 5' RACE. Sequencing took place on an Illumina Genome Analyzer IIx. RNA-based TCR cDNA libraries were prepared by a previously described protocol with several modifications. To prevent cross-contamination, sample-specific barcodes were added to both ends of each TCR cDNA library during cDNA synthesis and amplification. Per the source publication's procedure: Between about 95,000 and nearly 550,000 clonotypes were identified per individual, and about 2 to 3.6 million CDR3-containing reads were obtained per library. After reads with improper barcode index combinations were thrown out, a cloneset for each library was built using the MiTCR software. While assembling CDR3 clonotypes, MiTCR filtered or rescued low-quality reads and corrected PCR and sequencing errors. Artificial out-of-frame clonotypes were removed by being mapped to in-frame sequences, with one indel in the CDR3 allowed. To measure how similar V and J gene usage was between donors, Jensen-Shannon divergence was divided by mean entropy. TCRdb redid the processing of the public reads, applying fastp at Q25 and MiXCR, and retained in-frame beta chains. Entries that share a CDR3 protein sequence are merged under the most common genes and DNA. In this record, the V and J calls reflect TCRdb's handling and not the investigators' own analysis. For this sample there are fewer than 450,000 distinct CDR3 sequences; roughly 28% appear just once. The top ten hold about 6% of the sample.

General study outcomes and caveats: Among the most abundant TCRbeta clonotypes, every donor shared more CDR3 sequences with her own twin than with unrelated donors. The count of CDR3 clonotypes shared by two donors depended mainly on the product of the two donors' cloneset sizes, and twins did not clearly depart from this trend. Twin pairs were reported to be markedly more alike in V gene usage than unrelated donors were, even when looking at non-selected out-of-frame TCRbeta clonotypes. Because the twins were reared together, environmental influences could not be excluded as an explanation for twin similarity. Validation by independent studies was stated to be required for the proposed role of the TCRalpha J segment in MHC recognition during thymic selection.

Via the germline V gene, CDR1 is SGHVS and CDR2 FQNEAQ. Trimming accounts for 3 bases at V and 0 bases at J, while the number of junction bases matched to no gene is 4. Measured from the cysteine to the phenylalanine, the CDR3 is 15 residues long. Only CDR3 DNA remains: 45 bases, in frame from the first base. The receptor's source is a woman between 18 and 50 years old in good health. The source material was PBMCs. In this chain, TRBV7-8 is recombined with TRBJ1-1, with 7 middle bases fitting TRBD1. The CDR3 protein: CASSFSDRLNTEAFF. Read as DNA, the sequence is TGTGCCAGCAGCTTTTCGGACAGGCTGAACACTGAAGCTTTCTTT.